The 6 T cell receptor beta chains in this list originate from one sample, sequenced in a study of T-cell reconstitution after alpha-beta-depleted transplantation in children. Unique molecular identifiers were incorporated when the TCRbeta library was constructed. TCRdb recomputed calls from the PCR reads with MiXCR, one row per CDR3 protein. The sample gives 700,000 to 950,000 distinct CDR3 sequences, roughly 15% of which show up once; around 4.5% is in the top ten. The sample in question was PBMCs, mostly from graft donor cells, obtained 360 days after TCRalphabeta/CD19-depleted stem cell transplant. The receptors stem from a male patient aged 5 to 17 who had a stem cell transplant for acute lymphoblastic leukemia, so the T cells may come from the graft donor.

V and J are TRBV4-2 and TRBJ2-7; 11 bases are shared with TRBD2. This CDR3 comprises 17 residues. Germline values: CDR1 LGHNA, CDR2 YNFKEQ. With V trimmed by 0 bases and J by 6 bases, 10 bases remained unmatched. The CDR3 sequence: CASSQDLDTSGRVEQYF. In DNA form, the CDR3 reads TGTGCCAGCAGCCAAGATCTCGACACTAGCGGGAGAGTCGAGCAGTACTTC.

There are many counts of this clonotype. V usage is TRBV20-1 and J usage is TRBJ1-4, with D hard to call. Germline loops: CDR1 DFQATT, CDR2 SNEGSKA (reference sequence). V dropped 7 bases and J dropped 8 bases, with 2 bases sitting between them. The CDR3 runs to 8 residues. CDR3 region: CSEEKLFF. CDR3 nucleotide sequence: TGCAGTGAAGAAAAACTGTTTTTT.

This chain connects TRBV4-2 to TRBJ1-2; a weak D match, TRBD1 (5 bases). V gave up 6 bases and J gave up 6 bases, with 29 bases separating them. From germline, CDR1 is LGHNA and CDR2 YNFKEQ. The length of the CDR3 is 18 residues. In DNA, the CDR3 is TGTGCCAGCAGGACCCTACTTAGGAGGGGCTATCTTGAGGATGGCTACACCTTC. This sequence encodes CASRTLLRRGYLEDGYTF.

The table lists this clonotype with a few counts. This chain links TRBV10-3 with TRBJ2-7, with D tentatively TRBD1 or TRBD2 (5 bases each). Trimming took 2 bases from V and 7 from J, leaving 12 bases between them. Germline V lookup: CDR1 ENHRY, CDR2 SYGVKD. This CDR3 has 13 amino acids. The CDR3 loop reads CAISEGTLREQYF. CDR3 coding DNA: TGTGCCATCAGTGAGGGGACCCTCCGGGAGCAGTACTTC.

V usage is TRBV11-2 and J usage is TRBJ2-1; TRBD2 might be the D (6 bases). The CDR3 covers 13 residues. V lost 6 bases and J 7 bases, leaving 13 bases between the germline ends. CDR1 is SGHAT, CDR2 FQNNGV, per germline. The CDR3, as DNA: TGTGCCAGCAGTCCCGGGACTTGGAATGAGCAGTTCTTC. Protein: CASSPGTWNEQFF.

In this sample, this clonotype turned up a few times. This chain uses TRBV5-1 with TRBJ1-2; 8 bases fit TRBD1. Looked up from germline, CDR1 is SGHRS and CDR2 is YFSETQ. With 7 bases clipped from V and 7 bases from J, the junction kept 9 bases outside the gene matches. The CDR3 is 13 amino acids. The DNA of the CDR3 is TGCGCCAGCGACCCCGACAGGGGTAGTGGCTACACCTTC. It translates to CASDPDRGSGYTF.